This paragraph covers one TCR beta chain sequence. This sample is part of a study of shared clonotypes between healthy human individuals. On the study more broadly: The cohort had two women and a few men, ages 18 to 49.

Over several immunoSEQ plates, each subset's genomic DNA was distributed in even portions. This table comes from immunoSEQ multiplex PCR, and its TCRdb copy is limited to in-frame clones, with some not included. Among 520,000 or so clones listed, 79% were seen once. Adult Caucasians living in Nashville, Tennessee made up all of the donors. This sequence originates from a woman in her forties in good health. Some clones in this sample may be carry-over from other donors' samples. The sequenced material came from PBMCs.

CDR3 loop: CASSLAASRVYEQYF. The CDR3 DNA reads TGCGCCAGCAGCTTGGCGGCTAGCAGGGTCTACGAGCAGTACTTC. V is TRBV5-1 and J is TRBJ2-7; either TRBD1 or TRBD2 may supply D (5 bases each). CDR1 and CDR2 (germline): SGHRS, YFSETQ. V lost 0 bases and J 3 bases, leaving 13 bases between the germline ends. The CDR3 runs to 15 residues.